Sequencing of this T cell receptor (beta chain) was carried out in a study of blood T cell repertoires in COVID-19. Background on the study: Sites across the United States, Italy and Spain contributed samples from acute and convalescent COVID-19. The cDNA or gDNA used as material had been derived from T cells, B-cell-depleted T cells, or PBMCs.

Trimming cost V 3 bases and J 2 bases, with 17 bases left between them. The CDR3 covers 16 residues. Germline CDR1 SGHRS, CDR2 YFSETQ. Only one count was recorded for this clone. Original analysis: Researchers report that nucleated cell counts were estimated from reference gene primer amplification. Data came from immunoSEQ multiplex PCR; TCRdb stores just in-frame clones and leaves some out. V and J calls and clone size are those listed in that table; D and trimming were worked out from the DNA. The repertoire holds around 250,000 clones, with around 82% as singletons. This sequence was found in a man at least 80 years old with acute or convalescent COVID-19. Sequencing used peripheral blood. The chain has TRBV5-1 and TRBJ2-5, with TRBD1 as a possible D gene (6 bases). The CDR3 DNA sequence: TGCGCCAGCAGCTATCAGGGGACCATAAATCAAGAGACCCAGTACTTC. It specifies CASSYQGTINQETQYF.